Listed here are 16 T cell receptor beta chains from one sample, sequenced in a study of graft-versus-host responses after intestinal transplantation. Sequencing was performed with immunoSEQ multiplex PCR; in TCRdb, only in-frame clones are kept and a portion is missing. Altogether about 85,000 clones are present, around 93% being singletons, with the ten largest covering about 8%. The antigens these receptors bind are not known. Sequencing used unstimulated CD8+ T cells sorted from spleen or lymph node cells, obtained before transplant. Receptor source: a human donor who was the organ donor for an intestinal transplant.

This chain connects TRBV13 to TRBJ2-3, with 8 bases identical to TRBD2. There are 24 residues in the CDR3. Germline CDR1 reads PRHDT; CDR2 reads FYEKMQ (reference sequence). V lost 5 bases, J lost 2 bases, and 33 bases stayed unmatched. CDR3 region: CASSPSHPGEGAGEGVRDTDTQYF. CDR3 nucleotide sequence: TGTGCCAGCAGCCCCTCCCACCCGGGAGAAGGAGCGGGAGAAGGGGTTAGGGACACAGATACGCAGTATTTT.

This rearrangement joins TRBV4-1 to TRBJ2-3; a possible D gene is TRBD2 (5 bases). V was clipped by 1 base and J by 2 bases, with 13 bases between them. This CDR3 comprises 16 residues. Looked up from germline, CDR1 is MGHRA and CDR2 is YSYEKL. CDR3 loop: CASSQGTPRTTDTQYF. CDR3 nucleotide sequence: TGCGCCAGCAGCCAAGGGACTCCGAGGACCACAGATACGCAGTATTTT.

The rearrangement joins TRBV11-2 to TRBJ1-2; D is unclear. CDR1 and CDR2 from the germline V gene are SGHAT and FQNNGV. The CDR3 has 14 residues. Trimming pared 1 base from V and 3 bases from J, leaving 9 bases between. The chain's CDR3 is CASSLGGPYYGYTF. In DNA, the CDR3 is TGTGCCAGCAGCTTAGGCGGACCCTACTATGGCTACACCTTC.

V gene TRBV7-6 combines with J gene TRBJ2-5; the match to TRBD2 covers 10 bases. Germline CDR1 SGHVS, CDR2 FNYEAQ. V lost 10 bases to trimming and J lost 0 bases; unmatched junction nucleotides: 8. CDR3 size: 15 residues. The DNA for the CDR3 is TGTGCCATCCAACCGGGACTAGCGTACCAAGAGACCCAGTACTTC. This gives the protein CAIQPGLAYQETQYF.

This rearrangement joins TRBV5-5 to TRBJ2-5, with a tentative D call TRBD2 (5 bases). The better agreement between TRBJ2-7 and the DNA end casts doubt on the J call. The CDR3 is 16 amino acids. Per the germline V gene, CDR1 is SGHKS and CDR2 is YYEKEE (reference sequence). CDR3 sequence (DNA): TGTGCCAGCAGCGGTTTTGGGGTAATCGGGACCTACGAGCAGTACTTC. Its translation: CASSGFGVIGTYEQYF.

In its sample, this clone was seen once. V and J are TRBV7-9 and TRBJ1-4; D is possibly TRBD1 (5 bases). The CDR3 is 16 amino acids. Germline loops: CDR1 SEHNR, CDR2 FQNEAQ (reference sequence). Trimming removed 6 bases from V and 2 bases from J, with 16 bases in between. Here the CDR3 DNA reads TGTGCCAGCAGTTTGGGGGTTCTTCCGACTAATGAAAAACTGTTTTTT. Translation: CASSLGVLPTNEKLFF.

The chain employs TRBV6-5 and TRBJ2-5; unclear D gene. Germline V lookup: CDR1 MNHEY, CDR2 SVGAGI. Trimming shortened V by 4 bases and J by 5 bases, and 20 bases separated the two germline ends. This CDR3 region has 16 residues. The CDR3 DNA sequence: TGTGCCAGCAGTTTCTCGGACCCCGCTCCGACGGAGACCCAGTACTTC. As protein: CASSFSDPAPTETQYF.

The chain is built from TRBV4-2 and TRBJ2-4; D not certain. Germline V gene lookup returns CDR1 LGHNA and CDR2 YNFKEQ. The CDR3 loop spans 17 amino acids. Trimming took off 4 bases at V and 1 base at J, with 17 bases between the two ends. CDR3 sequence (DNA): TGTGCCAGCAGCCCCCAGGCCCTCCTGGGGGCCAAAAACATTCAGTACTTC. The encoded protein is CASSPQALLGAKNIQYF.

The chain joins TRBV9 to TRBJ1-2; D gene unclear. V shed 0 bases and J shed 5 bases, with 8 bases lying between them. Germline CDR1 SGDLS, CDR2 YYNGEE. The CDR3 consists of 13 residues. The CDR3 coding sequence is TGTGCCAGCAGCGTAGCGACGGAGTATGGCTACACCTTC. As protein: CASSVATEYGYTF.

About this clone: Other DNA sequences in this specimen translate into the identical CDR3. The J gene is TRBJ2-2, the V gene TRBV27; TRBD2 matches at 11 bases. The CDR3 runs 15 residues. Germline loops: CDR1 MNHEY, CDR2 SMNVEV (reference sequence). V lost 5 bases, J lost 5 bases, and 4 bases stayed unmatched. CDR3 protein: CASSQLAGATGELFF. The CDR3 DNA reads TGTGCCAGCAGTCAACTAGCGGGAGCTACCGGGGAGCTGTTTTTT.

This clone was observed a handful of times. The V call is TRBV6-1, the J call TRBJ1-2, with a weak D call TRBD1 (5 bases). The CDR3 runs 15 residues. Germline CDR1 is MNHNS and CDR2 is SASEGT. Trimming shortened V by 2 bases and J by 2 bases, and 12 bases separated the two germline ends. CDR3 sequence (DNA): TGTGCCAGCAGTGAAATCAAGGGGTCCAACTATGGCTACACCTTC. It specifies CASSEIKGSNYGYTF.

The gene calls are TRBV19 and TRBJ2-5, with a tentative D call TRBD1 (6 bases). Germline V CDR1 and CDR2: LNHDA, SQIVND (reference sequence). The CDR3 has 15 residues. V was shortened by 1 base and J by 5 bases, with 14 bases between the two germline ends. The CDR3: CASSIGAGVGETQYF. CDR3 DNA sequence: TGTGCCAGTAGTATAGGGGCAGGGGTCGGGGAGACCCAGTACTTC. Drawing the rest from reference TRBV19 and TRBJ2-5, the complete variable domain is DGGITQSPKYLFRKEGQNVTLSCEQNLNHDAMYWYRQDPGQGLRLIYYSQIVNDFQKGDIAEGYSVSREKKESFPLTVTSAQKNPTAFYLCASSIGAGVGETQYFGPGTRLLVL.

The chain recombines TRBV27 with TRBJ1-1; unclear D gene. Trimming cost V 8 bases and J 6 bases, with 13 bases left between them. Germline CDR1 is MNHEY and CDR2 is SMNVEV (reference sequence). The CDR3 runs to 12 residues. CDR3 protein: CASLSPGAEAFF. The DNA of the CDR3 is TGTGCCAGCTTATCCCCGGGAGCTGAAGCTTTCTTT.

J is TRBJ2-2 and V is TRBV6-4; D possibly corresponds to TRBD2 (6 bases). V was clipped by 2 bases and J by 4 bases, with 8 bases between them. Germline V lookup: CDR1 MRHNA, CDR2 SNTAGT. The CDR3 extends over 14 amino acids. CDR3 DNA sequence: TGTGCCAGCAGTGACGGGGGAGGCACCGGGGAGCTGTTTTTT. This sequence encodes CASSDGGGTGELFF.

V is TRBV19 and J is TRBJ1-3; D not certain. Trimming took 4 bases from V and 4 from J, leaving 5 bases between them. Germline assignment: CDR1 LNHDA and CDR2 SQIVND (reference sequence). This CDR3 spans 12 amino acids. The CDR3 nucleotides read TGTGCCAGTAGTACCCTGGGAAACACCATATATTTT. Translating it yields CASSTLGNTIYF.

The chain carries TRBV25-1 and TRBJ1-4; 7 positions match TRBD1. Per germline, CDR1 MGHDK and CDR2 SYGVNS. Trimming at V came to 4 bases and at J to 4 bases, leaving 6 bases not matched to a gene. CDR3 length: 15 residues. The CDR3 nucleotides are TGTGCCAGCAGTGCGACAGGGACTAATAATGAAAAACTGTTTTTT. This gives the protein CASSATGTNNEKLFF.